The rows below give T cell receptor beta chains drawn from one sample of a study of regulatory T cells in long-lasting Graves disease. From the multiplex PCR reads, TCRdb called clonotypes with MiXCR, one entry per CDR3 protein. The data show roughly 610,000 distinct CDR3 sequences, about 16% seen once. These records were also assigned to another study, of T cells in Graves' hyperthyroidism and ophthalmopathy.

Here the sequenced sample was peripheral blood mononuclear cells (PBMCs), taken at new diagnosis, from a patient treated with antithyroid drugs. Source of these receptors: a man in his late teens or twenties with Graves disease. The conserved cysteine and the conserved F or W are not part of the CDR3 here.

TRBV7-9	TRBJ2-5	ASSPVETRGKTQY
TRBV30	TRBJ1-1	AYSDSLNTEAF
TRBV20-1	TRBJ1-2	SAREGTGNGYT
TRBV6-5	TRBJ2-7	ASSYSAGGPGEQY
TRBV11-2	TRBJ2-7	ASSLETGEQY
TRBV14	TRBJ2-1	ASRQGNPPSGNNEQF
TRBV6-1	TRBJ2-1	ASSPLAGVSYNEQF
TRBV15	TRBJ2-1	ATSRGLVQGTSSYNEQF
TRBV11-3	TRBJ1-3	ASSLVRSPLSSGNTIY
TRBV27	TRBJ1-2	ASSLKQDPYYGYT
TRBV28	TRBJ1-2	ASSAGTTAWGYGYT
TRBV7-3	TRBJ1-1	ASSLTPGHETEAF
TRBV30	TRBJ1-3	AWSDLQGSGNTIY
TRBV20-1	TRBJ2-3	SATAGLAADTQY
TRBV30	TRBJ2-7	AWSVGQASPEQY
TRBV9	TRBJ1-2	ASSVGTGVHYGYT
TRBV6-1	TRBJ2-7	ASSEEYSGSYEQY
TRBV7-2	TRBJ2-5	ASSLGAQRETQY
TRBV20-1	TRBJ2-5	SARPAGGFSGETQY
TRBV2	TRBJ1-5	ASSPDQSSQH
TRBV3-1	TRBJ2-1	ASSYTSGRAPTKQF
TRBV6-9	TRBJ2-5	ASSFGTGVKTQY